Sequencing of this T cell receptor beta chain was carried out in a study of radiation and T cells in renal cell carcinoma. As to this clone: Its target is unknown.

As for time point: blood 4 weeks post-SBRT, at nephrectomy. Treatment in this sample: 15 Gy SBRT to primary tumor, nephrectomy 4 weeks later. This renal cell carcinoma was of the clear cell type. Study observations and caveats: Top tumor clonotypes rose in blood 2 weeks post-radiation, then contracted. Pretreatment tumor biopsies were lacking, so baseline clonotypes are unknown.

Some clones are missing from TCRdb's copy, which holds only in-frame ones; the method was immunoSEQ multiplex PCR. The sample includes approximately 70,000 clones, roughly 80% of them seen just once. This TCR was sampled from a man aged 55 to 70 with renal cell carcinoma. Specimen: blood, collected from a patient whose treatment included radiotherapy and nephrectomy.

This CDR3 reads CASSLDGPGGLYNSPLHF. For the CDR3, the DNA is TGTGCCAGCAGCTTAGACGGGCCAGGGGGCCTTTATAATTCACCCCTCCACTTT. The chain recombines TRBV7-2 with TRBJ1-6; 8 nucleotides match TRBD1. The CDR3 has 18 residues. The germline V gene has CDR1 SGHTA and CDR2 FQGNSA. The V gene end was trimmed by 1 base and the J gene end by 4 bases; junction bases not matched to a gene: 9.